These 10 T cell receptor beta chains were sequenced from one sample in a study of OX40 agonist ivuxolimab in advanced cancers. Only in-frame clones appear in the TCRdb table, and some are missing; sequencing was by immunoSEQ multiplex PCR. This sample has around 80,000 clones, with 65% to 90% found just once. This specimen was CD4+ or CD8+ T cells sorted from blood, taken in a trial of the OX40 agonist ivuxolimab. These receptors all stem from an adult with an advanced solid tumor such as melanoma, head and neck, liver or kidney cancer.

The chain combines TRBV15 with TRBJ1-1; TRBD1 is a possible D gene (6 bases). Germline CDR1 and CDR2: LNHNV and YYDKDF (reference sequence). The CDR3 sequence is 15 residues long. Trimming cost V 5 bases and J 1 base, with 14 bases left between them. In DNA, the CDR3 is TGTGCCACCAGCGGTACAGGGACTAAGAACACTGAAGCTTTCTTT. It translates to CATSGTGTKNTEAFF.

V and J are TRBV5-4 and TRBJ1-2; no clear D gene. The CDR3 covers 14 residues. Trimming shortened V by 1 base and J by 4 bases, and 11 bases separated the two germline ends. Germline assignment: CDR1 SGHNT and CDR2 YYREEE (reference sequence). In DNA, the CDR3 is TGTGCCAGCAGCTTGTTTCAAGAAATCTATGGCTACACCTTC. As protein: CASSLFQEIYGYTF.

V gene TRBV21-1 combines with J gene TRBJ1-5. TRBV21-1 is given as a pseudogene. CDR3 length: 19 amino acids. The CDR3 protein is CASKKQTKGGDGSNQPQHF. The CDR3 region has the DNA TGTGCCAGCAAGAAGCAGACCAAGGGGGGAGATGGGAGCAATCAGCCCCAGCATTTT.

The chain links TRBV7-9 to TRBJ1-2; D unresolved. V was pared by 2 bases and J by 4 bases, with 5 bases between. Germline values: CDR1 SEHNR, CDR2 FQNEAQ (reference sequence). This CDR3 has 12 residues. The CDR3 nucleotides are TGTGCCAGCAGCTTATCAGGCTATGGCTACACCTTC. Its protein is CASSLSGYGYTF.

V and J are TRBV7-2 and TRBJ2-2, with D tentatively TRBD1 (5 bases). Between the trimmed V and J ends, which lost 1 base and 2 bases, there was a span of 8 bases. CDR1 is SGHTA, CDR2 FQGNSA, per germline. This CDR3 spans 15 amino acids. DNA of the CDR3: TGTGCCAGCAGCTTAGAGACAGCTAACACCGGGGAGCTGTTTTTT. Protein sequence: CASSLETANTGELFF.

The chain couples TRBV9 to TRBJ2-5, with D uncertain. This CDR3 contains 17 residues. The V gene's germline CDR1 is SGDLS and CDR2 YYNGEE. V was trimmed by 2 bases and J by 1 base, leaving 18 bases between them. Here the CDR3 reads CASSVGFRQAGQETQYF. The CDR3 region has the DNA TGTGCCAGCAGCGTGGGGTTTCGCCAGGCAGGCCAAGAGACCCAGTACTTC.

The rearrangement uses TRBV28 and TRBJ2-5; a weak D match, TRBD2 (6 bases). Trimming removed 3 bases from V and 5 bases from J, with 16 bases in between. This CDR3 is 15 amino acids long. Per germline, CDR1 MDHEN and CDR2 SYDVKM. The CDR3 here is CASSLDLGGFETQYF. The CDR3 DNA follows: TGTGCCAGCAGTTTGGACCTGGGGGGTTTTGAGACCCAGTACTTC.

V gene TRBV7-3 combines with J gene TRBJ2-2; D unclear. Trimming shortened V by 2 bases and J by 4 bases, and 8 bases separated the two germline ends. Germline V lookup: CDR1 SGHTA, CDR2 FQGTGA. The CDR3 spans 14 residues. The chain's CDR3 is CASSLGSRTGELFF. CDR3 nucleotide sequence: TGTGCCAGCAGCTTAGGTTCGCGCACCGGGGAGCTGTTTTTT.

J is TRBJ1-1 and V is TRBV4-1; TRBD1 agrees at 8 bases. The CDR3 extends over 19 amino acids. J gave up 1 base and V 1 base, and 14 bases lay outside the gene matches. Germline V gene data show CDR1 as MGHRA and CDR2 as YSYEKL. The CDR3 DNA reads TGCGCCAGCAGCCAAGGGACAGGGTTCATCGACACCTCGAACACTGAAGCTTTCTTT. Translation: CASSQGTGFIDTSNTEAFF.

This rearrangement joins TRBV6-1 to TRBJ1-1, with 11 bases fitting TRBD1. The CDR3 spans 15 residues. V was clipped by 5 bases and J by 4 bases; unmatched bases: 6. CDR1 is MNHNS, CDR2 SASEGT, per germline. CDR3 nucleotides: TGTGCCAGCAGTTCTGGGACAGGGGGGACCACTGAAGCTTTCTTT. Its protein product is CASSSGTGGTTEAFF.